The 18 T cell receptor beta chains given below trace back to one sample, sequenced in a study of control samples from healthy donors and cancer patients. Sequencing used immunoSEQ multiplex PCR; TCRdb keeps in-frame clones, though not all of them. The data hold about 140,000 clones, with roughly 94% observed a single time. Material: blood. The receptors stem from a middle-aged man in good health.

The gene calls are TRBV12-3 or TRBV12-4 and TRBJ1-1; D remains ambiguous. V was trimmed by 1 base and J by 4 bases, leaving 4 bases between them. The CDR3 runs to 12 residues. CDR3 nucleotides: TGTGCCAGCAGTTTAGACGGCACTGAAGCTTTCTTT. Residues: CASSLDGTEAFF.

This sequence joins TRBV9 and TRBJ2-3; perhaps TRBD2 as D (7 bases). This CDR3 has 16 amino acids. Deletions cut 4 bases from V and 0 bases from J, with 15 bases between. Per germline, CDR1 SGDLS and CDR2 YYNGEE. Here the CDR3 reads CASSPWGGPSTDTQYF. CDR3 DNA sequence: TGTGCCAGCAGCCCTTGGGGGGGGCCTAGCACAGATACGCAGTATTTT.

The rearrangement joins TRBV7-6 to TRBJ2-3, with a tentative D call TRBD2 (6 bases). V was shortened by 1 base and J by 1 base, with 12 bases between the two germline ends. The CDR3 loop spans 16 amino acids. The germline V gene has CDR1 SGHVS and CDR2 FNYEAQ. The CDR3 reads CASSLDPPSGTDTQYF. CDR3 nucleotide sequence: TGTGCCAGCAGCTTAGACCCCCCTAGCGGCACAGATACGCAGTATTTT.

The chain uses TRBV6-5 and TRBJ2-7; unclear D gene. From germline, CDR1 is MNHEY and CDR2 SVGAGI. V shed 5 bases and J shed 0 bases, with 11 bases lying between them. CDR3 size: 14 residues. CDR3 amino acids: CASSPSAGSYEQYF. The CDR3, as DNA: TGTGCCAGCAGTCCCTCCGCCGGCTCCTACGAGCAGTACTTC.

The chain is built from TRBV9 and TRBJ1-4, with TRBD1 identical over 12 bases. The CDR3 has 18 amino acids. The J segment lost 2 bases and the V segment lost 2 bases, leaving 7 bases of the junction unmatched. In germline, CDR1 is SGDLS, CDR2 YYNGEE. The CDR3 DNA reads TGTGCCAGCAGCGTGGCCTCCGGGACAGGGGGCACTAATGAAAAACTGTTTTTT. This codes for CASSVASGTGGTNEKLFF. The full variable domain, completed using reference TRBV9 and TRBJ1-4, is DSGVTQTPKHLITATGQRVTLRCSPRSGDLSVYWYQQSLDQGLQFLIQYYNGEERAKGNILERFSAQQFPDLHSELNLSSLELGDSALYFCASSVASGTGGTNEKLFFGSGTQLSVL.

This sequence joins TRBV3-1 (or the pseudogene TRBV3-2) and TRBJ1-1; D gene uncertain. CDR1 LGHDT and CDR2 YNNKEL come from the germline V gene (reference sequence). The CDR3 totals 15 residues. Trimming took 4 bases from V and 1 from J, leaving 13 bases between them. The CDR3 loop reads CASSPGRRENTEAFF. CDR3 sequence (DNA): TGTGCCAGCAGCCCCGGCCGGAGGGAGAACACTGAAGCTTTCTTT.

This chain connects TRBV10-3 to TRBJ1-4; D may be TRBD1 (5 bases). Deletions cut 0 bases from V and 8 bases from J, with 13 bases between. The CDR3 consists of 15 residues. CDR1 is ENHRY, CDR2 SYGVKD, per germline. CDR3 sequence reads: CAISESMGTEEKLFF. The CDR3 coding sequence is TGTGCCATCAGTGAGTCGATGGGGACTGAGGAAAAACTGTTTTTT.

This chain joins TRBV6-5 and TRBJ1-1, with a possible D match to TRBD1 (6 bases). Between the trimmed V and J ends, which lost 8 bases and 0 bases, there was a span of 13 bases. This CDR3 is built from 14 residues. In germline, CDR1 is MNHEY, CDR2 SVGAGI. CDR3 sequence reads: CASGRTALNTEAFF. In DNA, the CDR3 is TGTGCCAGCGGCCGGACAGCATTGAACACTGAAGCTTTCTTT.

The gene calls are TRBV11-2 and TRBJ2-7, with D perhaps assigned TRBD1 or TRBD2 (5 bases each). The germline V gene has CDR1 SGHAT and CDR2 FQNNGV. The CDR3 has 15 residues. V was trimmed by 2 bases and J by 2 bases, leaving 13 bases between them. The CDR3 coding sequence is TGTGCCAGCAGCTTAATGTACGGGACCGCCTACGAGCAGTACTTC. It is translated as CASSLMYGTAYEQYF.

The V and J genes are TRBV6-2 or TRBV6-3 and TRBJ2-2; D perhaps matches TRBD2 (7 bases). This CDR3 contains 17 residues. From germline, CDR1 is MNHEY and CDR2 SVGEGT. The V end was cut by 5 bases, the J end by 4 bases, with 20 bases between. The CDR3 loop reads CASSSLRGASSTGELFF. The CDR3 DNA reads TGTGCCAGCAGTAGCCTACGGGGGGCTTCGAGCACCGGGGAGCTGTTTTTT.

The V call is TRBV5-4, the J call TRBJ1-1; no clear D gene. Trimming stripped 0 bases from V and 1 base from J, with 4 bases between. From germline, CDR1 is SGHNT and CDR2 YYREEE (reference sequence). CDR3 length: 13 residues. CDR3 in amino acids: CASSLAKNTEAFF. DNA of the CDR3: TGTGCCAGCAGCTTGGCCAAGAACACTGAAGCTTTCTTT.

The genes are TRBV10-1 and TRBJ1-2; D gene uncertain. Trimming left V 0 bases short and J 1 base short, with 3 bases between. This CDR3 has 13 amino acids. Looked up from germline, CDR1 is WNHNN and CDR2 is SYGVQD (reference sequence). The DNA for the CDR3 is TGCGCCAGCAGTGAGTCAATTAACTATGGCTACACCTTC. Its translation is CASSESINYGYTF.

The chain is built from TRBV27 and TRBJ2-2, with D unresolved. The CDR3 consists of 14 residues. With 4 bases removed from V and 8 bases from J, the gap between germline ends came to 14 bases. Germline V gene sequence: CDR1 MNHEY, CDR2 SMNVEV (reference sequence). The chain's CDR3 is CASSSIPNSGELFF. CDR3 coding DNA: TGTGCCAGCAGTTCGATACCCAACTCTGGGGAGCTGTTTTTT.

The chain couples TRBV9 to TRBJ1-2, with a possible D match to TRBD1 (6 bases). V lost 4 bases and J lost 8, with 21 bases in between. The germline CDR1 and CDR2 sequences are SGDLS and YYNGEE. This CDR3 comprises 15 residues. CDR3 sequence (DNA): TGTGCCAGCAGCCCCCCCGGGACAAAGCGCGAAGGCTACACCTTC. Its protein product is CASSPPGTKREGYTF.

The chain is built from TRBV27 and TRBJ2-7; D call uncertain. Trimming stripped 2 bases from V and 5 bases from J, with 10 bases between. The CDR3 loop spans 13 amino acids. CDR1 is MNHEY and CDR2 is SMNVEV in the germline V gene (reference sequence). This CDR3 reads CASSLKGLDEQYF. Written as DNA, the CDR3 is TGTGCCAGCAGTTTAAAAGGCCTCGACGAGCAGTACTTC.

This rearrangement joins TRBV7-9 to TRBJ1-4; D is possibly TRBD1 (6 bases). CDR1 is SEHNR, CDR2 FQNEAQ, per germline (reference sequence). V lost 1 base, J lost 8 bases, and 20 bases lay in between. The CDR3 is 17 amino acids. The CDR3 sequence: CASSLGSGGAYNEKLFF. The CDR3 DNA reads TGTGCCAGCAGCTTAGGATCCGGGGGCGCGTATAACGAAAAACTGTTTTTT.

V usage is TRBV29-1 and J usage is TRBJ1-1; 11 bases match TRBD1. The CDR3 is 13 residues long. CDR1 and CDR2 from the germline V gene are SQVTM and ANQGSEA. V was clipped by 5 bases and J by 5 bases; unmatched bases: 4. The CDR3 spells CSVKDRGQTEAFF. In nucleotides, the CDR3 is TGCAGCGTTAAGGACAGGGGGCAAACTGAAGCTTTCTTT.

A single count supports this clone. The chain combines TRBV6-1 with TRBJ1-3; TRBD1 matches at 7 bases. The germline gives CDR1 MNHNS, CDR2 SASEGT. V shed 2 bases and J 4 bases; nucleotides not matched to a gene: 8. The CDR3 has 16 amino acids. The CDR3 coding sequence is TGTGCCAGCAGTGAAAAGGAGGGGGCGTGGGGAAACACCATATATTTT. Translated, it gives CASSEKEGAWGNTIYF.